The next 26 T cell receptor beta chains were all read from a single sample in a study of T-cell reconstitution after alpha-beta-depleted transplantation in children. Construction of the TCRbeta library involved unique molecular identifiers. One entry per CDR3 protein results from TCRdb running MiXCR on the PCR reads. The sample carries around 76,000 distinct CDR3 sequences, about a sixth recorded once. The material sequenced was PBMCs, mostly from graft donor cells, taken 360 days after TCRalphabeta/CD19-depleted stem cell transplant. The receptors were gathered from a male patient between 2 and 9 years old who had a stem cell transplant for acute lymphoblastic leukemia, so the T cells may come from the graft donor.

This clonotype was recorded once. The rearrangement joins TRBV20-1 to TRBJ2-1; TRBD2 agrees at 10 bases. Trimming cost V 5 bases and J 5 bases; bases outside gene matches: 6. The V gene's germline CDR1 is DFQATT and CDR2 SNEGSKA (reference sequence). This CDR3 comprises 14 residues. CDR3 region: CSAQGLARHNEQFF. DNA of the CDR3: TGCAGTGCTCAGGGACTAGCGAGGCACAATGAGCAGTTCTTC.

The CDR3 sequence is CASSSPKGTFYNEQFF. The CDR3 nucleotides read TGCGCCAGCAGCTCTCCCAAGGGGACCTTCTACAATGAGCAGTTCTTC. The chain uses TRBV5-1 and TRBJ2-1; the D call may be TRBD1 or TRBD2 (5 bases each). Trimming shortened V by 3 bases and J by 3 bases, and 16 bases separated the two germline ends. Germline lookup yields CDR1 SGHRS and CDR2 YFSETQ. The CDR3 runs 16 residues.

This rearrangement joins TRBV7-9 to TRBJ2-5; D gene unclear. In germline, CDR1 is SEHNR, CDR2 FQNEAQ (reference sequence). The CDR3 has 12 amino acids. V was pared by 6 bases and J by 5 bases, with 10 bases between. The CDR3 nucleotides are TGTGCCAGCAGTCAGGCAGCGGAGACCCAGTACTTC. It is translated as CASSQAAETQYF.

This clonotype was found a few times. This chain connects TRBV7-9 to TRBJ2-5, with D hard to call. Germline CDR1 reads SEHNR; CDR2 reads FQNEAQ (reference sequence). The CDR3 has 13 amino acids. Trimming shortened V by 1 base and J by 4 bases, and 7 bases separated the two germline ends. The chain's CDR3 is CASSLVGVETQYF. The CDR3 DNA sequence: TGTGCCAGCAGCTTAGTGGGTGTAGAGACCCAGTACTTC.

This chain joins TRBV7-6 and TRBJ2-5, with D perhaps being TRBD1 or TRBD2 (6 bases each). The CDR3 sequence is 15 residues long. Deletions cut 2 bases from V and 2 bases from J, with 12 bases between. Germline V gene lookup returns CDR1 SGHVS and CDR2 FNYEAQ. CDR3 coding DNA: TGTGCCAGCAGCTTAAGTGGAGGGGGGCAAGAGACCCAGTACTTC. Protein sequence: CASSLSGGGQETQYF. The full variable domain, in which reference TRBV7-6 and TRBJ2-5 provide the parts outside the CDR3, is GAGVSQSPRYKVTKRGQDVALRCDPISGHVSLYWYRQALGQGPEFLTYFNYEAQQDKSGLPNDRFSAERPEGSISTLTIQRTEQRDSAMYRCASSLSGGGQETQYFGPGTRLLVL.

The chain couples TRBV4-1 to TRBJ2-5, with D perhaps matching TRBD1 (5 bases). Germline loops: CDR1 MGHRA, CDR2 YSYEKL. The germline V and J ends were trimmed by 0 bases and 4 bases, with 12 bases remaining between them. The CDR3 spans 15 residues. CDR3 DNA: TGCGCCAGCAGCCAAGAACGAGGCCAGGGAGAGACCCAGTACTTC. It codes for CASSQERGQGETQYF.

This clonotype occurred a few times. This chain connects TRBV3-1 to TRBJ1-4; 7 nucleotides match TRBD1. This CDR3 spans 15 amino acids. CDR1 and CDR2 (germline): LGHDT, YNNKEL (reference sequence). With 3 bases clipped from V and 10 bases from J, the junction kept 11 bases outside the gene matches. The CDR3 region is CASSHRSGQERKLFF. The CDR3 DNA reads as TGTGCCAGCAGCCATCGATCCGGACAGGAAAGAAAACTGTTTTTT.

The gene calls are TRBV7-8 and TRBJ2-4; D is perhaps TRBD2 (6 bases). The length of the CDR3 is 13 residues. Germline CDR1 SGHVS, CDR2 FQNEAQ. Deletions cut 3 bases from V and 4 bases from J, with 7 bases between. The CDR3 sequence is CASSLREKNIQYF. The CDR3 nucleotides read TGTGCCAGCAGCTTGCGGGAAAAAAACATTCAGTACTTC.

This clonotype was picked up a small number of times. At one end, the junction sequence differs from germline, possibly due to a read error. The chain combines TRBV12-3 or TRBV12-4 with TRBJ2-3; 7 nucleotides match TRBD2. The CDR3 extends over 15 amino acids. CDR3 nucleotide sequence: TGTGCCAGCAGTGTAGCGGGCCCCAGCACAGATACGCAGTATTTT. It codes for CASSVAGPSTDTQYF.

This clonotype occurred many times. The chain uses TRBV7-9 and TRBJ1-2; D not resolved. Germline V lookup: CDR1 SEHNR, CDR2 FQNEAQ (reference sequence). This CDR3 has 14 amino acids. V was trimmed by 3 bases and J by 7 bases, leaving 15 bases between them. CDR3 coding DNA: TGTGCCAGCAGCTTCAGGCGTGCGCTGGGTGGCTACACCTTC. Translating it yields CASSFRRALGGYTF.

This clonotype was counted many times. The chain is built from TRBV28 and TRBJ2-2; no reliable D call. Trimming pared 5 bases from V and 1 base from J, leaving 14 bases between. This CDR3 has 16 residues. CDR1 and CDR2 (germline): MDHEN, SYDVKM. CDR3 coding DNA: TGTGCCAGCAGTCGCCGGACCGATCAGAACACCGGGGAGCTGTTTTTT. This encodes CASSRRTDQNTGELFF.

The genes are TRBV2 and TRBJ1-1; 8 bases agree with TRBD1. Unmatched junction bases numbered 4, after V lost 4 bases and J lost 3 bases. CDR1 is SNHLY, CDR2 FYNNEI, per germline. CDR3 length: 14 amino acids. CDR3 coding DNA: TGTGCCAGCAGTGCGGACAGGGAGTACACTGAAGCTTTCTTT. The encoded protein is CASSADREYTEAFF.

The chain recombines TRBV6-1 with TRBJ2-2, with TRBD1 identical over 7 bases. The trim removed 6 bases at V and 6 bases at J, leaving 4 bases unmatched. The CDR3 extends over 13 amino acids. Germline V gives CDR1 MNHNS, CDR2 SASEGT. CDR3: CASRRTGSGELFF. The CDR3 nucleotides read TGTGCCAGCAGACGGACAGGATCCGGGGAGCTGTTTTTT.

CDR3 loop: CASRQGSKNIQYF. The CDR3 bases are TGTGCCAGCAGACAGGGGTCCAAAAACATTCAGTACTTC. The chain joins TRBV12-3 or TRBV12-4 to TRBJ2-4, with 7 bases matching TRBD1. After removal of 6 bases from V and 2 bases from J, the junction contained 1 base not matched to a gene. The CDR3 runs to 13 residues.

This chain uses TRBV24-1 with TRBJ2-1, with a tentative D call TRBD2 (6 bases). This CDR3 has 14 amino acids. V shed 5 bases and J shed 3 bases, with 10 bases lying between them. The germline CDR1 and CDR2 sequences are KGHDR and SFDVKD. The CDR3 sequence: CATSGVADYNEQFF. The CDR3 DNA follows: TGTGCCACCAGTGGGGTAGCGGACTACAATGAGCAGTTCTTC.

The chain employs TRBV7-9 and TRBJ2-7; maybe TRBD1 (6 bases). Trimming cost V 1 base and J 6 bases, with 10 bases left between them. The CDR3 sequence is 13 residues long. Germline V gene lookup returns CDR1 SEHNR and CDR2 FQNEAQ (reference sequence). CDR3 in amino acids: CASSLEQGTEQYF. CDR3 bases: TGTGCCAGCAGCTTAGAGCAGGGGACCGAGCAGTACTTC.

A few counts support this clonotype. The V and J genes are TRBV21-1 and TRBJ2-1; the D call of TRBD1 is as the table states it, not checked on the DNA. TRBV21-1 is listed as a pseudogene. The CDR3 has 18 amino acids. The CDR3 DNA follows: TGTGCCAGCAGCAAAGGGGGGACAGGTACCTCCTCCTACAATGAGCAGTTCTTC. Translation gives CASSKGGTGTSSYNEQFF.

The gene calls are TRBV7-9 and TRBJ2-7; D might be TRBD1 (6 bases). Germline CDR1 is SEHNR and CDR2 is FQNEAQ (reference sequence). The ends were cut back, 5 bases at V and 7 bases at J, with 18 bases in the middle. The CDR3 is 14 amino acids. The CDR3 DNA reads as TGTGCCAGCAGCCACAGGGAATTTACGTTGGAGCAGTACTTC. As protein: CASSHREFTLEQYF. The entire variable domain, with the rest obtained from reference TRBV7-9 and TRBJ2-7, is as follows: DTGVSQNPRHKITKRGQNVTFRCDPISEHNRLYWYRQTLGQGPEFLTYFQNEAQLEKSRLLSDRFSAERPKGSFSTLEIQRTEQGDSAMYLCASSHREFTLEQYFGPGTRLTVT.

This clonotype turned up a few times. J is TRBJ2-2 and V is TRBV11-3; D is possibly TRBD1 or TRBD2 (6 bases each). The germline CDR1 and CDR2 sequences are SGHNT and YENEEA. The CDR3 is made up of 13 amino acids. Trimming pared 5 bases from V and 6 bases from J, leaving 10 bases between. The CDR3 region is CASSIRGAGELFF. The CDR3 nucleotides are TGTGCCAGCAGCATAAGGGGGGCCGGGGAGCTGTTTTTT.

This clonotype occurred a few times. This chain uses TRBV3-1 with TRBJ1-6; D is undetermined. Germline CDR1 is LGHDT and CDR2 is YNNKEL (reference sequence). V lost 1 base and J 8 bases, leaving 9 bases between the germline ends. CDR3 length: 14 residues. The CDR3 DNA reads as TGTGCCAGCAGCCAAGTAGGAGGGTATTCACCCCTCCACTTT. It encodes CASSQVGGYSPLHF.

This clonotype occurred a few times. The chain has TRBV6-1 and TRBJ1-4, with D possibly being TRBD1 (6 bases). CDR3 size: 15 residues. V shed 3 bases and J shed 3 bases, with 11 bases lying between them. CDR1 and CDR2 from the germline V gene are MNHNS and SASEGT. This chain's CDR3 is CASSDRGFANEKLFF. The CDR3 DNA sequence: TGTGCCAGCAGTGACAGGGGATTTGCTAATGAAAAACTGTTTTTT.

This clonotype was picked up a small number of times. This chain links TRBV25-1 with TRBJ2-1; 11 bases agree with TRBD2. With V trimmed by 8 bases and J by 4 bases, 7 bases remained unmatched. The germline V gene encodes CDR1 MGHDK and CDR2 SYGVNS. The CDR3 runs 15 residues. The CDR3 spells CASARLAGLYNEQFF. CDR3 DNA: TGTGCCAGCGCTAGACTAGCGGGATTATACAATGAGCAGTTCTTC.

This clonotype turned up a few times. This chain joins TRBV29-1 and TRBJ1-1; D ambiguous. CDR1 is SQVTM and CDR2 is ANQGSEA in the germline V gene. CDR3 length: 12 amino acids. V shed 6 bases and J shed 1 base, with 9 bases lying between them. The CDR3 is CSVAPSNTEAFF. CDR3 in DNA: TGCAGCGTCGCTCCCTCGAACACTGAAGCTTTCTTT.

The chain is built from TRBV9 and TRBJ2-3, with no clear D. Germline assignment: CDR1 SGDLS and CDR2 YYNGEE. The CDR3 is made up of 14 amino acids. The V and J ends lost 4 bases and 3 bases respectively, with 12 bases between them. The CDR3 protein is CASSQIGRTDTQYF. The CDR3 DNA sequence: TGTGCCAGCAGCCAGATAGGCCGAACAGATACGCAGTATTTT.

The genes are TRBV7-9 and TRBJ2-1, with D possibly matching TRBD2 (8 bases). The V end lost 1 base, the J end lost 5 bases, and 15 bases lay between the germline ends. Germline V gives CDR1 SEHNR, CDR2 FQNEAQ (reference sequence). The CDR3 covers 16 residues. The CDR3, as DNA: TGTGCCAGCAGCTTAGGGACAGGACTAGCCAACAATGAGCAGTTCTTC. Protein: CASSLGTGLANNEQFF.

This chain connects TRBV6-1 to TRBJ2-7, with D possibly being TRBD1 (6 bases). The V end lost 0 bases, the J end lost 3 bases, and 18 bases lay between the germline ends. This CDR3 region has 17 residues. Per germline, CDR1 MNHNS and CDR2 SASEGT. As DNA, the CDR3 is TGTGCCAGCAGTGAAGCCGGCCAGGGGCGCCCCCACTACGAGCAGTACTTC. Translation gives CASSEAGQGRPHYEQYF.